A selection of T cell receptor beta chains follows, all from one sample in a study of vaccination and CD4 T cells after COVID-19. TCRdb redid the calling of the PCR reads with MiXCR, one entry per CDR3 protein. The table includes roughly 2,200 distinct CDR3 sequences, about a sixth detected once. For these receptors, no antigen is known. The sequencing sample was made of CD4+ T cells from blood, cultured in vitro. The origin of the receptors is a human donor in good health. CDR3s leave out the opening cysteine and the closing phenylalanine or tryptophan.

>TRBV6-5
ASSYSEEFYGYT
>TRBV2
ASRRPGRMNTEAF
>TRBV7-2
ASSPGVRQEAF
>TRBV5-4
ASSAGLANSPLH
>TRBV2
ASRDYYEQY
>TRBV20-1
SARYAVEYNSPLH
>TRBV7-2
ASSPPGGAQTQY
>TRBV12-3/TRBV12-4
ASSFSLAGGGPPTDTQY
>TRBV5-1
ASSLQGLLIGTEAF
>TRBV7-3
ASRRGNQPQH
>TRBV2
ASSELVGSDSPLH
>TRBV19
ASSSRQSSSYEQY
>TRBV7-2
ASRAGFNQPQH
>TRBV5-1
ASSLTQGDYGYT
>TRBV20-1
SASGTGSQPQH